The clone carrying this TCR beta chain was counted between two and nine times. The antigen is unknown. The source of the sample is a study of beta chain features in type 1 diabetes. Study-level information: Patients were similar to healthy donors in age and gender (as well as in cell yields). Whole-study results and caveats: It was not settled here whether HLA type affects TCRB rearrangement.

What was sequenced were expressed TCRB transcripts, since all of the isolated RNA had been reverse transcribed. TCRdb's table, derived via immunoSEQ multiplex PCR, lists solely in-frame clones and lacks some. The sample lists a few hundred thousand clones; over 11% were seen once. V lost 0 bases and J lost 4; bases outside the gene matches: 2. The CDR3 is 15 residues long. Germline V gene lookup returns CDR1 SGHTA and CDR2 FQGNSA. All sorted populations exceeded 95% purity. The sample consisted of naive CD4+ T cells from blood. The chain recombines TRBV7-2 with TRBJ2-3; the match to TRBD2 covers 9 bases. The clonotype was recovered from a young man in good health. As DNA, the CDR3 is TGTGCCAGCAGCTTAGCTAGCGGGAGAGCAGATACGCAGTATTTT. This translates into CASSLASGRADTQYF.